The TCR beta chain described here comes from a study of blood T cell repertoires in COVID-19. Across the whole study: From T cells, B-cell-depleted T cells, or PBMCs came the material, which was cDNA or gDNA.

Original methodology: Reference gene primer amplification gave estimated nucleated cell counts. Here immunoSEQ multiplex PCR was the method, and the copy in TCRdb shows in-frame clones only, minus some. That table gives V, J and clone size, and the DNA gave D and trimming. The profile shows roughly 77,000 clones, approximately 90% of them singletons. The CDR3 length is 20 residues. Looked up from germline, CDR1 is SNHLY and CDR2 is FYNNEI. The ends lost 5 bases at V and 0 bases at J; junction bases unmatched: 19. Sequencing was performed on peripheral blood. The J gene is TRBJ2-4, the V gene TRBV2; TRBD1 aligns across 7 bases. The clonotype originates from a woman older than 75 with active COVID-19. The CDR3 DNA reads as TGTGCCAGCAGTCAATTGGCTTGGGACAGACTACTTCTAGCCAAAAACATTCAGTACTTC. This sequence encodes CASSQLAWDRLLLAKNIQYF.